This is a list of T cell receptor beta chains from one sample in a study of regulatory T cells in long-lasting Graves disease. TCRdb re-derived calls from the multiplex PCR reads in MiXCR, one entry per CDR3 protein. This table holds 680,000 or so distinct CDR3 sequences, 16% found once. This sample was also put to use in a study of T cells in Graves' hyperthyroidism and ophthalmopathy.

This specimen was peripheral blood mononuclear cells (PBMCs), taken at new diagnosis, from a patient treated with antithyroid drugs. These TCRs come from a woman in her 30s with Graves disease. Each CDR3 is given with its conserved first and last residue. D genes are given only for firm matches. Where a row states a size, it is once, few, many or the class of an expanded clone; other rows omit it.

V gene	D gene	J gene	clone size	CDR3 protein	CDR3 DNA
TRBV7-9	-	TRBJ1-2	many	CASSRGTDLGYGYTF	TGTGCCAGCAGCCGAGGAACGGACCTCGGCTATGGCTACACCTTC
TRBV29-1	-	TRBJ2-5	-	CSVERQGRQETQYF	TGCAGCGTTGAAAGGCAGGGGCGACAAGAGACCCAGTACTTC
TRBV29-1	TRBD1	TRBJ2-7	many	CSVRDSLIGVFYEQYF	TGCAGCGTACGGGACAGTTTGATAGGGGTTTTCTACGAGCAGTACTTC
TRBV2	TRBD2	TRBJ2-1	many	CASKTSGKYNEQFF	TGTGCCAGCAAGACTAGCGGGAAGTACAATGAGCAGTTCTTC
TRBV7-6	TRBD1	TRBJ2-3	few	CASSLEGAGEIGTDTQYF	TGTGCCAGCAGCCTAGAGGGGGCGGGCGAAATCGGCACAGATACGCAGTATTTT
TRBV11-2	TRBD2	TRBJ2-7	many	CASSALAGGYEQYF	TGTGCCAGCAGCGCTCTAGCGGGAGGTTACGAGCAGTACTTC
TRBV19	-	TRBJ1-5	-	CARTGQSNNQPQHF	TGTGCCAGGACCGGACAGTCGAACAATCAGCCCCAGCATTTT
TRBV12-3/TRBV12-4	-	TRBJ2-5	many	CASSPISPSRETQYF	TGTGCCAGCAGCCCTATAAGCCCGTCGAGGGAGACCCAGTACTTC
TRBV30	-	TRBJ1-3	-	CAWSAGFSGNTIYF	TGTGCCTGGAGTGCTGGTTTTTCTGGAAACACCATATATTTT
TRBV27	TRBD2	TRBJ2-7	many	CASSSRLAGVYEQYF	TGTGCCAGCAGTTCACGACTAGCGGGAGTTTACGAGCAGTACTTC
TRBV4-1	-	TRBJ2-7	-	CASSWDFQSSYEQYF	TGCGCCAGCAGCTGGGACTTCCAAAGCTCCTACGAGCAGTACTTC
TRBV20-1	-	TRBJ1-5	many	CSVRVGNQPQHF	TGCAGTGTGAGGGTTGGCAATCAGCCCCAGCATTTT
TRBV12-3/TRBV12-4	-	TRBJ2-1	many	CASSLTGLNEQFF	TGTGCCAGCAGTTTAACGGGGCTAAATGAGCAGTTCTTC
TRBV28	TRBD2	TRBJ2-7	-	CATNLAGESYEQYF	TGTGCCACCAACCTAGCGGGAGAGTCCTACGAGCAGTACTTC
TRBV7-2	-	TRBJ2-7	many	CASSPGGGGSYEQYF	TGTGCCAGCAGCCCAGGAGGTGGGGGCTCCTACGAGCAGTACTTC
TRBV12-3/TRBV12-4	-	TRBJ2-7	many	CASSLQENSYEQYF	TGTGCCAGCAGTTTACAGGAAAACTCCTACGAGCAGTACTTC
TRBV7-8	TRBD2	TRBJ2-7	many	CASSRTGTSGTSGFDEQYF	TGTGCCAGCAGCAGAACCGGGACTAGCGGGACCTCAGGGTTCGACGAGCAGTACTTC
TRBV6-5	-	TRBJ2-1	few	CASSYSGGFDNEQFF	TGTGCCAGCAGTTACTCTGGCGGATTCGACAATGAGCAGTTCTTC
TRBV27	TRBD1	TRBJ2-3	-	CASSWTGKKFVSVADTQYF	TGTGCCAGCAGTTGGACAGGGAAGAAGTTCGTAAGTGTCGCAGATACGCAGTATTTT
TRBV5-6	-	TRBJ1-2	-	CASSFSGRRDGYTF	TGTGCCAGCAGCTTCTCGGGGAGGAGGGATGGCTACACCTTC
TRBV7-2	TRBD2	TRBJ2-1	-	CASSDPGLAGATYNEQFF	TGTGCCAGCAGCGACCCGGGACTAGCGGGAGCTACCTACAATGAGCAGTTCTTC
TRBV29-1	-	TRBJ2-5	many	CSSRTDQETQYF	TGCAGCTCACGGACCGATCAAGAGACCCAGTACTTC
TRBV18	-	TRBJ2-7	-	CASSPPASGAYEQYF	TGTGCCAGCTCACCACCAGCCAGCGGAGCCTACGAGCAGTACTTC
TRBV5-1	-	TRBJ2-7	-	CASSSGGGPAYEQYF	TGCGCCAGCAGCTCTGGAGGGGGCCCCGCCTACGAGCAGTACTTC
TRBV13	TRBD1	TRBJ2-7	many	CATTRPGQSYEQYF	TGTGCCACCACCAGGCCGGGACAGAGCTACGAGCAGTACTTC
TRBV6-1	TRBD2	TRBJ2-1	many	CASSELAGGYNEQFF	TGTGCCAGCAGTGAGCTAGCGGGAGGCTACAATGAGCAGTTCTTC
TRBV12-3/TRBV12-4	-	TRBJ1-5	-	CASSLVGKEQPQHF	TGTGCCAGCAGTTTAGTAGGGAAGGAGCAGCCCCAGCATTTT
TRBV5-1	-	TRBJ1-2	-	CASSLDSPYGYTF	TGCGCCAGCAGCTTGGATTCCCCGTATGGCTACACCTTC
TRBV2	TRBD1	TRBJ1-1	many	CASSSGQAMNTEAFF	TGTGCCAGCAGTTCAGGACAGGCTATGAACACTGAAGCTTTCTTT
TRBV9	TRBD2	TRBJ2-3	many	CASSVGGRTDTQYF	TGTGCCAGCAGCGTTGGCGGGAGGACAGATACGCAGTATTTT
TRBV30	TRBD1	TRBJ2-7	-	CAWRGTGRYEQYF	TGTGCCTGGAGGGGGACAGGGCGCTACGAGCAGTACTTC
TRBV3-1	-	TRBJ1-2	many	CASTQETGNHGYTF	TGTGCCAGCACCCAAGAAACAGGGAATCATGGCTACACCTTC
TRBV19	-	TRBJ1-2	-	CASSATPGRLNYGYTF	TGTGCCAGTAGTGCAACTCCGGGCAGGCTTAACTATGGCTACACCTTC
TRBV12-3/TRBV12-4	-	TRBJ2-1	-	CASRGTGNEQFF	TGTGCCAGCAGAGGAACAGGGAATGAGCAGTTCTTC
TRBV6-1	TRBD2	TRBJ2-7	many	CATKRGSSYEQYF	TGTGCCACAAAGCGGGGATCCTCCTACGAGCAGTACTTC
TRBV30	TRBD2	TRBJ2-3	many	CAWSVAGGTDTQYF	TGTGCCTGGAGTGTAGCGGGAGGGACAGATACGCAGTATTTT